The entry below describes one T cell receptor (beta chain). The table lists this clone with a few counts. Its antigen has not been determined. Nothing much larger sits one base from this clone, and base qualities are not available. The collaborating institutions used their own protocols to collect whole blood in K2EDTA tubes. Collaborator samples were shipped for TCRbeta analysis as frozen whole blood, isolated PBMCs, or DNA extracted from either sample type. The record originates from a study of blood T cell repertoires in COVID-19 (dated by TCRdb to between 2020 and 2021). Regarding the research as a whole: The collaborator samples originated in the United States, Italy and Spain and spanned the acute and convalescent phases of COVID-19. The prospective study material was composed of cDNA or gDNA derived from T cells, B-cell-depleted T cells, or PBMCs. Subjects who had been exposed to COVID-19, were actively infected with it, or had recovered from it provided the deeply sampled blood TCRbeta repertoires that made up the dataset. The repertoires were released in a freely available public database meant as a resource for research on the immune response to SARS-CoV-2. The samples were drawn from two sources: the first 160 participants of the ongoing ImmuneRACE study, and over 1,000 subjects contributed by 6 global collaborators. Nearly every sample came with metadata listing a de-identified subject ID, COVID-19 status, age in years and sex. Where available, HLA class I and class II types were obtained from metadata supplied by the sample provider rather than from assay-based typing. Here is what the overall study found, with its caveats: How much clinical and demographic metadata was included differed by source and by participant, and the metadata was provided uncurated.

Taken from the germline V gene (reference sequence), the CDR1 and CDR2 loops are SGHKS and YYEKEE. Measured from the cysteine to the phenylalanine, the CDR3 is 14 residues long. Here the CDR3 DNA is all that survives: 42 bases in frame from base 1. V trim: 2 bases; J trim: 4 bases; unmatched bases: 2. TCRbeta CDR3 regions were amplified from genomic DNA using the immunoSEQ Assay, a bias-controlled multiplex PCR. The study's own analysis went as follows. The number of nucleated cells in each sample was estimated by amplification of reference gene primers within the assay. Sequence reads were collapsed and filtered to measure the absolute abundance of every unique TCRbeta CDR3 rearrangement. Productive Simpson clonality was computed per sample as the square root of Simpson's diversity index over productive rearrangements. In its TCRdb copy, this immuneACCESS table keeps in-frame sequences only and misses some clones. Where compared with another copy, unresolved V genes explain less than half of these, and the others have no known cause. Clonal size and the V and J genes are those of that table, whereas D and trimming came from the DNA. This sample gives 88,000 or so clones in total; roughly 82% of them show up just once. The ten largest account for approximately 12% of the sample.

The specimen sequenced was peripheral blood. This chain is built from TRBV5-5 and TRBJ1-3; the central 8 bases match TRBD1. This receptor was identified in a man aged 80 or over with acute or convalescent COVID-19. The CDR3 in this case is CASSFRGRGNTIYF. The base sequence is TGTGCCAGCAGCTTCAGGGGGCGCGGAAACACCATATATTTT.